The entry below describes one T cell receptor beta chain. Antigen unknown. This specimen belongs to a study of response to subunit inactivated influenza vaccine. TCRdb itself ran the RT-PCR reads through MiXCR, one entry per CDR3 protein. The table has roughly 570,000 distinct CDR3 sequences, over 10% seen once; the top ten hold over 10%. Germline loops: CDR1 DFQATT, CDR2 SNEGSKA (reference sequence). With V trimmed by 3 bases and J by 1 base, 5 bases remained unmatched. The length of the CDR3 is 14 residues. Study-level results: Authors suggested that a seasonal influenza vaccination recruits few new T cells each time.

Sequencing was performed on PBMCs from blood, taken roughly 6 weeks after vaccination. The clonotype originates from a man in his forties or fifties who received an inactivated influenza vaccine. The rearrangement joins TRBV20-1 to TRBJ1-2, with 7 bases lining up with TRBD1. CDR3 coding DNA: TGCAGTGCTAGCACAGGGGACCTTAACTATGGCTACACCTTC. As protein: CSASTGDLNYGYTF.